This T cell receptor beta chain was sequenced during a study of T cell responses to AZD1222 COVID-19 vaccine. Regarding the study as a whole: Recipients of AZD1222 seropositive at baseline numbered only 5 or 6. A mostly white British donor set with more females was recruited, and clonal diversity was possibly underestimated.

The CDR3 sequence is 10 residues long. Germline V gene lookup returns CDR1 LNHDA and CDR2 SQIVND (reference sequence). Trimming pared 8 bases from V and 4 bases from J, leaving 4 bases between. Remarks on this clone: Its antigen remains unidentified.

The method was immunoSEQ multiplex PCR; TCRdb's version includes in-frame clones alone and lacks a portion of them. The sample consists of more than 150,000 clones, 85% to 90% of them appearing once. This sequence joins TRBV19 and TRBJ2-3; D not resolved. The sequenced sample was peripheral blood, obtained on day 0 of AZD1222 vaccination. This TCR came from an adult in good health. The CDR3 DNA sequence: TGTGCCAGTGGGGCAGATACGCAGTATTTT. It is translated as CASGADTQYF.